Listed here are 5 T cell receptor beta chains from one sample, sequenced in a study of beta chain features in type 1 diabetes. General study results and limits: Within each of all four CD4+ subsets, Type 1 diabetes patients had TCRB CDR3s that were moderately but significantly shorter.

The antigens of these receptors remain unknown. Expressed TCRB transcripts were sequenced because the entire RNA isolate underwent reverse transcription. Clones were read by immunoSEQ multiplex PCR, and TCRdb kept only the in-frame ones, dropping some. The profile shows some 330,000 clones, roughly 12% of them singletons. Material for sequencing was naive CD4+ T cells from blood. The receptors come from a woman aged 18-35 years with type 1 diabetes.

This clone was found a few times. The V call is TRBV11-2, the J call TRBJ2-1; 15 bases map to TRBD2. Unmatched junction bases numbered 3, after V lost 5 bases and J lost 10 bases. This CDR3 has 14 amino acids. The V gene's germline CDR1 is SGHAT and CDR2 FQNNGV. CDR3 DNA sequence: TGTGCCAGCAGCCCGGGACTAGCGGGAGGAGAGCAGTTCTTC. Translating it yields CASSPGLAGGEQFF.

V gene TRBV6-5 combines with J gene TRBJ2-3, with a tentative D call TRBD2 (6 bases). The CDR3 spans 12 residues. V gave up 2 bases and J gave up 9 bases, with 9 bases separating them. Per germline, CDR1 MNHEY and CDR2 SVGAGI. The DNA for the CDR3 is TGTGCCAGCAGTTACATGGGAGGCACGCAGTATTTT. Protein product: CASSYMGGTQYF.

The CDR3 is CASRVAGQGATEAFF. In DNA form, the CDR3 reads TGTGCCAGCAGGGTAGCGGGACAGGGGGCCACTGAAGCTTTCTTT. The chain uses TRBV5-6 and TRBJ1-1; 12 bases map to TRBD1. Germline V CDR1 and CDR2: SGHDT, YYEEEE. V was pared by 5 bases and J by 4 bases, with 6 bases of the junction left unmatched. The CDR3 consists of 15 residues. Full variable domain (rest looked up from reference TRBV5-6 and TRBJ1-1): DAGVTQSPTHLIKTRGQQVTLRCSPKSGHDTVSWYQQALGQGPQFIFQYYEEEERQRGNFPDRFSGHQFPNYSSELNVNALLLGDSALYLCASRVAGQGATEAFFGQGTRLTVV.

This rearrangement joins TRBV9 to TRBJ1-1; maybe TRBD1 (6 bases). With 3 bases removed from V and 4 bases from J, the gap between germline ends came to 10 bases. Germline CDR1 reads SGDLS; CDR2 reads YYNGEE. CDR3 size: 13 residues. In DNA form, the CDR3 reads TGTGCCAGCAGCGCGGACAGTGGCACTGAAGCTTTCTTT. Its translation: CASSADSGTEAFF. The variable domain in full, completed from reference TRBV9 and TRBJ1-1, reads DSGVTQTPKHLITATGQRVTLRCSPRSGDLSVYWYQQSLDQGLQFLIQYYNGEERAKGNILERFSAQQFPDLHSELNLSSLELGDSALYFCASSADSGTEAFFGQGTRLTVV.

The chain joins TRBV7-6 to TRBJ2-6, with unresolved D. Germline CDR1 is SGHVS and CDR2 is FNYEAQ. Deletions cut 1 base from V and 4 bases from J, with 8 bases between. This CDR3 is 15 amino acids long. CDR3 in amino acids: CASSLVASGANVLTF. CDR3 in DNA: TGTGCCAGCAGCTTAGTGGCCTCAGGGGCCAACGTCCTGACTTTC.